This T cell receptor (beta chain) was obtained from a study of post-analysis software for immune sequencing data. Study overall: Courses of disease covered relapsing-remitting, secondary progressive and progressive-relapsing multiple sclerosis. Broader study findings: TRBV5-6, TRBV5-1 and TRBV20-1 belonged to a set of roughly 5 TRBV segments that were more frequent in patients than controls.

This clonotype was found a few times. As yet, its antigen is unknown. TCR beta libraries were prepared from cDNA with unique molecular identifiers. The yield from around 1 to 10 million T cells was roughly 500,000 cDNA molecules in total. TCRdb recomputed calls from the PCR reads with MiXCR, one row per CDR3 protein. This sample yields fewer than 850,000 distinct CDR3 sequences, of which 35% to 55% are seen a single time; 4.9% belongs to the top ten. Germline V gene data show CDR1 as MNHEY and CDR2 as SMNVEV (reference sequence). The trim removed 1 base at V and 8 bases at J, leaving 12 bases unmatched. This CDR3 has 17 residues.

The V call is TRBV27, the J call TRBJ2-1; 9 nucleotides align to TRBD2. Sequencing was performed on blood. This receptor was identified in a girl aged 10 to 17 with multiple sclerosis. Here the CDR3 DNA reads TGTGCCAGCAGTTTATTACTAGCGGGTGGCCCTTCGGATGAGCAGTTCTTC. It translates to CASSLLLAGGPSDEQFF.